This entry lists 22 T cell receptor beta chains sequenced from one sample in a study of cytomegalovirus exposure and HLA in healthy donors. The PCR used 60 Vbeta and 13 Jbeta primers. TCRdb's table, derived via immunoSEQ multiplex PCR, lists solely in-frame clones and lacks some. The data contain 70,000 to 80,000 clones, 82% of them seen just once; the ten biggest clones take up under 2.5%. The sequenced sample was PBMCs. These receptor sequences come from a young man in good health and CMV-seronegative.

The chain is built from TRBV9 and TRBJ2-7; TRBD2 might be the D (5 bases). Germline CDR1 reads SGDLS; CDR2 reads YYNGEE. This CDR3 is built from 13 residues. The V end lost 3 bases, the J end lost 3 bases, and 10 bases lay between the germline ends. CDR3 sequence: CASSGRDGYEQYF. CDR3 in DNA: TGTGCCAGCAGCGGACGGGATGGCTACGAGCAGTACTTC. The entire variable domain, with the rest obtained from reference TRBV9 and TRBJ2-7, is as follows: DSGVTQTPKHLITATGQRVTLRCSPRSGDLSVYWYQQSLDQGLQFLIQYYNGEERAKGNILERFSAQQFPDLHSELNLSSLELGDSALYFCASSGRDGYEQYFGPGTRLTVT.

This chain uses TRBV10-3 with TRBJ1-3; D unresolved. The CDR3 runs to 17 residues. Germline-derived CDR1 and CDR2 are ENHRY and SYGVKD. V was cut by 2 bases and J by 2 bases, with 16 bases left in between. The CDR3 nucleotides are TGTGCCATCAGTGAGCAATTTCGAGGGATGGCTGGAAACACCATATATTTT. Translated, it gives CAISEQFRGMAGNTIYF.

About this clone: At one end, the junction sequence differs from germline, possibly due to a read error. The genes are TRBV7-9 and TRBJ2-5; 8 bases line up with TRBD2. The CDR3 spans 15 residues. The V gene's germline CDR1 is SEHNR and CDR2 FQNEAQ (reference sequence). The CDR3 DNA sequence: TGTCCCAGCAGCCACTCGGGGGGGGGCCAAGAGACCCAGTACTTC. Translated, it gives CPSSHSGGGQETQYF.

The V and J genes are TRBV28 and TRBJ1-3, with a weak D call TRBD1 (5 bases). The CDR3 covers 16 residues. CDR1 and CDR2 from the germline V gene are MDHEN and SYDVKM. V was shortened by 4 bases and J by 7 bases, with 20 bases between the two germline ends. The CDR3 nucleotides read TGTGCCAGCAGTTCTGAGTCAAGGGGTCGGAAGAACACCATATATTTT. Its protein product is CASSSESRGRKNTIYF.

The chain recombines TRBV4-3 with TRBJ1-5, with 8 bases lining up with TRBD1. Looked up from germline, CDR1 is LGHNA and CDR2 is YSLEER. V dropped 2 bases and J dropped 5; count of bases not matched to a gene: 11. The CDR3 runs 17 residues. CDR3 coding DNA: TGCGCCAGCAGCCAACACCGGACAGGGAGTTTTTATCAGCCCCAGCATTTT. Translation gives CASSQHRTGSFYQPQHF.

The chain uses TRBV7-2 and TRBJ1-5; D ambiguous. The CDR3 loop spans 15 amino acids. From germline, CDR1 is SGHTA and CDR2 FQGNSA. V was shortened by 5 bases and J by 0 bases, with 11 bases between the two germline ends. The CDR3 spells CASSGGPYSNQPQHF. CDR3 nucleotide sequence: TGTGCCAGCAGCGGAGGGCCTTATAGCAATCAGCCCCAGCATTTT.

The chain employs TRBV6-1 and TRBJ1-2, with D possibly TRBD1 on 5 matching bases. The CDR3 is 14 amino acids. V was cut by 3 bases and J by 3 bases, with 11 bases left in between. Germline V gene lookup returns CDR1 MNHNS and CDR2 SASEGT. The CDR3 bases are TGTGCCAGCAGTGAGGGGGGGTTGGACTATGGCTACACCTTC. It codes for CASSEGGLDYGYTF.

The chain has TRBV30 and TRBJ2-3; 7 nucleotides line up with TRBD2. J was trimmed by 3 bases and V by 0 bases; bases with no gene match: 9. This CDR3 region has 16 residues. Germline CDR1 GTSNPN, CDR2 SVGIG (reference sequence). CDR3 DNA sequence: TGTGCCTGGAGTGTCGGCGGGAGCGGTTTTACAGATACGCAGTATTTT. It yields the protein CAWSVGGSGFTDTQYF.

The chain has TRBV27 and TRBJ2-4; D ambiguous. CDR1 and CDR2 from the germline V gene are MNHEY and SMNVEV (reference sequence). Trimming left V 5 bases short and J 0 bases short, with 14 bases between. The CDR3 spans 16 residues. CDR3 DNA: TGTGCCAGCAGTCGAACACCCGTGGTAGCCAAAAACATTCAGTACTTC. It codes for CASSRTPVVAKNIQYF.

On this clone itself: One end of the junction varies from germline; a read error may be responsible. V usage is TRBV4-3 and J usage is TRBJ1-3; 8 nucleotides match TRBD1. CDR1 is LGHNA and CDR2 is YSLEER in the germline V gene. The CDR3 covers 17 residues. The CDR3 here is CVSSQDWQGAKGNTIYF. Here the CDR3 DNA reads TGCGTCAGCAGCCAAGATTGGCAGGGGGCGAAAGGAAACACCATATATTTT.

The rearrangement uses TRBV19 and TRBJ2-7; possible D gene TRBD2, 6 bases. The CDR3 is 14 residues long. Deletions cut 4 bases from V and 3 bases from J, with 13 bases between. Germline CDR1 is LNHDA and CDR2 is SQIVND (reference sequence). CDR3 in DNA: TGTGCCAGTAGTACCCTACCGACTAGCTACGAGCAGTACTTC. Encoded protein: CASSTLPTSYEQYF.

V is TRBV4-2 and J is TRBJ1-1; D call uncertain. Trimming stripped 0 bases from V and 1 base from J, with 12 bases between. Germline values: CDR1 LGHNA, CDR2 YNFKEQ. This CDR3 is 16 amino acids long. The CDR3 DNA follows: TGTGCCAGCAGCCAAGATTTTTTGGGGAGGAACACTGAAGCTTTCTTT. This gives the protein CASSQDFLGRNTEAFF.

This chain joins TRBV4-2 and TRBJ2-5, with D unresolved. CDR1 is LGHNA, CDR2 YNFKEQ, per germline. Trimming cost V 0 bases and J 4 bases, with 12 bases left between them. The CDR3 loop spans 15 amino acids. The CDR3 sequence is CASSQEVLRVETQYF. CDR3 DNA: TGTGCCAGCAGCCAAGAAGTTCTCCGGGTAGAGACCCAGTACTTC.

With regard to this clone: One end of the junction varies from germline; a read error may be responsible. The J gene is TRBJ2-7, the V gene TRBV7-9, with 7 bases lining up with TRBD1. The CDR3 covers 12 residues. Germline values: CDR1 SEHNR, CDR2 FQNEAQ (reference sequence). Written as DNA, the CDR3 is TGTTCCAGCAGCCTTGGGACAGACGAGCAGTACTTC. It codes for CSSSLGTDEQYF.

The chain carries TRBV7-9 and TRBJ1-1, with TRBD1 as a possible D gene (6 bases). V gave up 5 bases and J gave up 2 bases, with 18 bases separating them. Germline V gene sequence: CDR1 SEHNR, CDR2 FQNEAQ (reference sequence). The CDR3 consists of 16 residues. The DNA of the CDR3 is TGTGCCAGCAGCCTCCCGAAAGGGGGTCCCAACACTGAAGCTTTCTTT. The encoded protein is CASSLPKGGPNTEAFF. Variable domain in full (rest from reference TRBV7-9 and TRBJ1-1): DTGVSQNPRHKITKRGQNVTFRCDPISEHNRLYWYRQTLGQGPEFLTYFQNEAQLEKSRLLSDRFSAERPKGSFSTLEIQRTEQGDSAMYLCASSLPKGGPNTEAFFGQGTRLTVV.

J is TRBJ1-1 and V is TRBV27; tentatively, D is TRBD1 (5 bases). Germline CDR1 and CDR2: MNHEY and SMNVEV (reference sequence). The CDR3 consists of 15 residues. V was clipped by 4 bases and J by 5 bases, with 17 bases between them. CDR3 sequence reads: CASSSPGGGVTEAFF. CDR3 DNA sequence: TGTGCCAGCAGTTCGCCCGGGGGGGGTGTAACTGAAGCTTTCTTT.

The table lists this clone with a few counts. The chain combines TRBV11-2 with TRBJ1-4; 7 nucleotides line up with TRBD1. The germline gives CDR1 SGHAT, CDR2 FQNNGV. V shed 4 bases, J shed 11 bases, and the junction held 13 bases outside the gene matches. The CDR3 extends over 15 amino acids. CDR3 in amino acids: CASSYLPGQTTKLFF. DNA for the CDR3: TGTGCCAGCAGCTACCTTCCGGGACAGACAACGAAACTGTTTTTT.

The chain joins TRBV6-1 to TRBJ1-2, with D tentatively TRBD1 (5 bases). CDR1 MNHNS and CDR2 SASEGT come from the germline V gene. Deletions cut 7 bases from V and 3 bases from J, with 15 bases between. The CDR3 contains 14 residues. The CDR3 region has the DNA TGTGCCAGCAACCCAGGACACGACTACTATGGCTACACCTTC. This gives the protein CASNPGHDYYGYTF.

The chain uses TRBV28 and TRBJ2-3; TRBD2 matches at 11 bases. Per the germline V gene, CDR1 is MDHEN and CDR2 is SYDVKM. V lost 3 bases, J lost 0 bases, and 8 bases stayed unmatched. The CDR3 totals 18 residues. CDR3 sequence (DNA): TGTGCCAGCAGTTTTAGCGGGAGGGGACTATTTAGCACAGATACGCAGTATTTT. It translates to CASSFSGRGLFSTDTQYF.

The rearrangement uses TRBV6-5 and TRBJ2-2; maybe TRBD1 (6 bases). The germline V gene encodes CDR1 MNHEY and CDR2 SVGAGI. This CDR3 comprises 16 residues. Trimming stripped 0 bases from V and 4 bases from J, with 12 bases between. The CDR3 DNA is TGTGCCAGCAGTTACTCCGCAGGGGTGGCCACCGGGGAGCTGTTTTTT. Translating gives CASSYSAGVATGELFF.

The V and J genes are TRBV4-3 and TRBJ2-5, with 10 bases fitting TRBD2. V was clipped by 4 bases and J by 1 base; unmatched bases: 15. Germline-derived CDR1 and CDR2 are LGHNA and YSLEER. The length of the CDR3 is 19 residues. CDR3 amino acids: CASSPYASFSGGTQETQYF. For the CDR3, the DNA is TGCGCCAGCAGCCCATACGCGAGTTTTAGCGGGGGGACCCAAGAGACCCAGTACTTC.

The V and J genes are TRBV5-8 and TRBJ2-2; 9 nucleotides agree with TRBD1. Germline-derived CDR1 and CDR2 are SGHTS and YDEGEE. V lost 4 bases to trimming and J lost 4 bases; unmatched junction nucleotides: 11. This CDR3 spans 17 amino acids. Here the CDR3 reads CASSPHRTGEATGELFF. As DNA, the CDR3 is TGTGCCAGCAGCCCCCATCGGACAGGGGAAGCCACCGGGGAGCTGTTTTTT.